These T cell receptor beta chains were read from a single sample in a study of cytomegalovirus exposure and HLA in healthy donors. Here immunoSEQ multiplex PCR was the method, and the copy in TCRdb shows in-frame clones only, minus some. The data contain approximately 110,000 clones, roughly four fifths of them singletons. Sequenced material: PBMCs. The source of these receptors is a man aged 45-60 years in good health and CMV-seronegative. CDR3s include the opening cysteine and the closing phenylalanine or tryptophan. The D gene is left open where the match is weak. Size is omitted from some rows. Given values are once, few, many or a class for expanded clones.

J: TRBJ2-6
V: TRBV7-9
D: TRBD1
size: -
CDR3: CASRPNQGASGANVLTF
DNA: TGTGCCAGCAGGCCTAATCAGGGGGCGTCTGGGGCCAACGTCCTGACTTTC

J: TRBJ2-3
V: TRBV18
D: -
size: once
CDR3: CASSPGVGADTQYF
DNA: TGTGCCAGCTCACCAGGTGTAGGGGCAGATACGCAGTATTTT

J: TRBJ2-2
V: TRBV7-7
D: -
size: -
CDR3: CASSRDRTGELFF
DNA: TGTGCCAGCAGCCGAGACAGGACCGGGGAGCTGTTTTTT

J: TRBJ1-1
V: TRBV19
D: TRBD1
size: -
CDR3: CASSSRDSIDSEAFF
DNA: TGTGCCAGTAGTAGCCGGGACAGTATAGACTCTGAAGCTTTCTTT

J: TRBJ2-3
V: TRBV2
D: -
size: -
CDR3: CASSRIETDTQYF
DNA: TGTGCCAGCAGCAGGATTGAAACAGATACGCAGTATTTT

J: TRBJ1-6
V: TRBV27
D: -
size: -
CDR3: CASSSTGRGTPLHF
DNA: TGTGCCAGCAGTTCGACTGGTCGGGGAACACCCCTCCACTTT

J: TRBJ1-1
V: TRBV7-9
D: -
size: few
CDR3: CASSLEREASAFF
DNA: TGTGCCAGCAGCTTAGAACGGGAGGCGTCGGCTTTCTTT

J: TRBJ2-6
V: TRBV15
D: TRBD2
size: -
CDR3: CATSRDLSGGYSGANVLTF
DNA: TGTGCCACCAGCAGAGATCTAAGCGGGGGGTACTCTGGGGCCAACGTCCTGACTTTC

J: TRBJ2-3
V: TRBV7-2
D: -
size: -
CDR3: CASSFLGRVDTQYF
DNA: TGTGCCAGCAGCTTCCTCGGCAGGGTAGATACGCAGTATTTT

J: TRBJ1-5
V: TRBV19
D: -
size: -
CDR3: CASSIGQLSNQPQHF
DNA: TGTGCCAGTAGTATCGGACAGTTGAGCAATCAGCCCCAGCATTTT

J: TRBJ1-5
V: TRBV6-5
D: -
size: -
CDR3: CASSQRGQSNQPQHF
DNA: TGTGCCAGCAGCCAGAGAGGCCAAAGCAATCAGCCCCAGCATTTT

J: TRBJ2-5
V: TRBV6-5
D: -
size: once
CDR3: CASSSVAVQETQYF
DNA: TGTGCCAGCAGTTCCGTAGCGGTACAAGAGACCCAGTACTTC

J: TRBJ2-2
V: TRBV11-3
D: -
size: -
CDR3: CASSLGPGQGIGELFF
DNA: TGTGCCAGCAGCTTAGGGCCCGGGCAGGGAATCGGGGAGCTGTTTTTT

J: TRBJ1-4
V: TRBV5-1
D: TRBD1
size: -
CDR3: CASSSQGGSEKLFF
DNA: TGCGCCAGCAGTTCACAGGGGGGGAGTGAAAAACTGTTTTTT

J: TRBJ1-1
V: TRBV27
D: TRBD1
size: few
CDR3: CASSNTGAGTEAFF
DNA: TGTGCCAGCAGCAACACAGGGGCGGGAACTGAAGCTTTCTTT

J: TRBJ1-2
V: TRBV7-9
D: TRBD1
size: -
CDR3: CSSSMTGLGYTF
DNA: TGTTCCAGCAGCATGACAGGGCTTGGCTACACCTTC

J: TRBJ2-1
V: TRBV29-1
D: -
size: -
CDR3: CSVQPLGAVNNEQFF
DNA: TGCAGCGTCCAACCCTTAGGGGCTGTAAACAATGAGCAGTTCTTC

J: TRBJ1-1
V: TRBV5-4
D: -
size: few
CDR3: CASSWMGREKNTEAFF
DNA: TGTGCCAGCAGCTGGATGGGACGGGAGAAGAACACTGAAGCTTTCTTT

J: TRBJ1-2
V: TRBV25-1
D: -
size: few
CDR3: CASRDRLYGYTF
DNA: TGTGCCAGCAGGGACAGACTCTATGGCTACACCTTC

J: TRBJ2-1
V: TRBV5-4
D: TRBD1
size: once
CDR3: CATPDRYSGEQFF
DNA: TGTGCCACCCCGGACAGGTATTCGGGTGAGCAGTTCTTC

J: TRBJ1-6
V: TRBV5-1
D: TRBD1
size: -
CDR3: CASSLGQGQSSPLHF
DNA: TGCGCCAGCAGCTTAGGACAGGGGCAAAGTTCACCCCTCCACTTT

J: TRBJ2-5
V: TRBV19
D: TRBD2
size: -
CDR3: CASRGLAGGQETQYF
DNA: TGTGCCAGTAGGGGACTGGCGGGGGGGCAAGAGACCCAGTACTTC

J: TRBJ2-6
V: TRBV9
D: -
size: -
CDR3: CASSALPSSSGANVLTF
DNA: TGTGCCAGCAGCGCCTTACCGTCCAGCTCTGGGGCCAACGTCCTGACTTTC

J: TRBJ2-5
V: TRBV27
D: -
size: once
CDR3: CASSLSVGGQETQYF
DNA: TGTGCCAGCAGTTTAAGTGTAGGAGGGCAGGAGACCCAGTACTTC

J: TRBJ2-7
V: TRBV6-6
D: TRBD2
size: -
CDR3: CASNRAGVSYEQYF
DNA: TGTGCCAGCAATAGGGCGGGGGTCTCCTACGAGCAGTACTTC

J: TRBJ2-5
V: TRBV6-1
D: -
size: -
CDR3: CASSVSQTIQETQYF
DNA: TGTGCCAGCAGTGTGTCCCAGACAATACAAGAGACCCAGTACTTC